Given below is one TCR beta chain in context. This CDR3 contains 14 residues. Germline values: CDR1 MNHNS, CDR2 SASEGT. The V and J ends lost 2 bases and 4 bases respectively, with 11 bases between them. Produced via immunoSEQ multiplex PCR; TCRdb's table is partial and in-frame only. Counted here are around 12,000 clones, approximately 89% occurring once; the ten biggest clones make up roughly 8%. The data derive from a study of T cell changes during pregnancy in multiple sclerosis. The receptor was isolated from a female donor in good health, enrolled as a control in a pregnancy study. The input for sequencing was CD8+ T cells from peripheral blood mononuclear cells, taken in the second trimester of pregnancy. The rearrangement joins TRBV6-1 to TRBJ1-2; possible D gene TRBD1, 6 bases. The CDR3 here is CASSEMDSSYGYTF. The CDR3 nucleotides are TGTGCCAGCAGTGAAATGGACAGTTCCTATGGCTACACCTTC.